This entry describes one TCR beta chain. What it binds is not known. For unsorted PBMC, approximately 290 ng DNA per replicate equaled tens of thousands of T cell genomes. Assay used: immunoSEQ multiplex PCR; TCRdb lists only in-frame clones, some missing. This table has under 600,000 clones, 75% to 80% appearing once. The CDR3 is 14 residues long. In germline, CDR1 is SGHTA, CDR2 FQGNSA. Trimming left V 2 bases short and J 6 bases short, with 10 bases between. The data were obtained in a study of shared clonotypes between healthy human individuals. Study-wide points: There were few donors, and this limited the genetic and exposure-history diversity represented.

The chain links TRBV7-2 to TRBJ2-2; TRBD2 might be the D (5 bases). This sequence originates from a woman aged 40 to 55 in good health. Some clones in this sample may be carry-over from other donors' samples. The specimen sequenced was PBMCs. This CDR3 is CASSLFRGPGELFF. In nucleotides, the CDR3 is TGTGCCAGCAGCTTATTTCGGGGTCCCGGGGAGCTGTTTTTT.